These T cell receptor beta chains were read from a single sample in a study of cytomegalovirus exposure and HLA in healthy donors. Sequencing used immunoSEQ multiplex PCR; TCRdb keeps in-frame clones, though not all of them. The repertoire holds 300,000 or so clones, with approximately 84% as singletons. Sequencing was carried out using PBMCs. All receptors come from a woman aged 40 to 55 in good health and CMV-seropositive. The CDR3 runs from the conserved cysteine through the conserved F or W. The D gene is left open where the match is weak. Clone size is given for some rows only: seen once, a few or many times, or a class if the clone is expanded.

V	size	J	D	CDR3	DNA
TRBV7-7	NA	TRBJ1-5	NA	CASSIQVGQPQHF	TGTGCCAGCAGCATACAGGTTGGGCAGCCCCAGCATTTT
TRBV7-2	NA	TRBJ2-7	TRBD2	CASSRPPGGSYEQYF	TGTGCCAGCAGCAGGCCGCCGGGGGGATCCTACGAGCAGTACTTC
TRBV4-2	NA	TRBJ1-1	NA	CASSQDKGGIRGGTEAFF	TGTGCCAGCAGCCAAGATAAAGGGGGAATCAGGGGCGGAACTGAAGCTTTCTTT
TRBV7-2	NA	TRBJ2-7	TRBD2	CASSRTGTSSSYEQYF	TGTGCCAGCAGCCGTACCGGGACTAGCAGCTCCTACGAGCAGTACTTC
TRBV7-7	once	TRBJ1-5	TRBD1	CASSLARLGQGWINQPQHF	TGTGCTAGCAGCTTAGCGAGGTTAGGACAGGGCTGGATAAATCAGCCCCAGCATTTT
TRBV11-3	NA	TRBJ2-7	NA	CASSSERTGKFSSYEQYF	TGTGCCAGCAGCTCCGAACGCACAGGTAAATTTAGCTCCTACGAGCAGTACTTC
TRBV30	once	TRBJ1-3	TRBD1	CAWSPGQGAGNTIYF	TGTGCCTGGAGTCCGGGACAGGGGGCTGGAAACACCATATATTTT
TRBV30	few	TRBJ1-5	NA	CAWRHDSNQPQHF	TGTGCCTGGAGACACGATAGCAATCAGCCCCAGCATTTT
TRBV7-2	NA	TRBJ1-5	NA	CASSLVQGNQPQHF	TGTGCCAGCAGCTTAGTACAGGGCAATCAGCCCCAGCATTTT
TRBV4-1	NA	TRBJ2-5	TRBD2	CASSPGLAGVQETQYF	TGCGCCAGCAGCCCGGGACTAGCGGGGGTACAAGAGACCCAGTACTTC
TRBV4-2	few	TRBJ1-1	NA	CASSQVISGTEAFF	TGTGCCAGCAGCCAAGTTATAAGCGGGACTGAAGCTTTCTTT
TRBV30	NA	TRBJ2-7	TRBD2	CAWSVPPWASGKNYEQYF	TGTGCCTGGAGTGTACCCCCCTGGGCTAGCGGGAAAAACTACGAGCAGTACTTC
TRBV27	NA	TRBJ2-3	TRBD2	CASSPQRGSGTDTQYF	TGTGCCAGCAGTCCCCAGCGGGGGTCTGGCACAGATACGCAGTATTTT
TRBV11-2	NA	TRBJ2-3	TRBD2	CASASGSTDTQYF	TGTGCCTCGGCTAGCGGGAGCACAGATACGCAGTATTTT
TRBV19	NA	TRBJ2-6	NA	CASSIGRGIFPGANVLTF	TGTGCCAGTAGTATAGGAAGGGGCATTTTTCCTGGGGCCAACGTCCTGACTTTC
TRBV6-5	NA	TRBJ2-7	TRBD2	CASSYSVSGGYEQYF	TGTGCCAGCAGTTACTCGGTTAGCGGGGGCTACGAGCAGTACTTC
TRBV18	few	TRBJ1-4	NA	CASSPREGPNEKLFF	TGTGCCAGCTCCCCCAGGGAGGGACCTAATGAAAAACTGTTTTTT
TRBV27	NA	TRBJ2-3	TRBD2	CASSFSGSFGDTQYF	TGTGCCAGCAGTTTTAGCGGGAGCTTTGGAGATACGCAGTATTTT
TRBV9	NA	TRBJ2-1	TRBD1	CASSVGGTGDYNEQFF	TGTGCCAGCAGCGTAGGGGGGACAGGGGACTACAATGAGCAGTTCTTC
TRBV9	NA	TRBJ2-2	NA	CASSVGQNTGELFF	TGTGCCAGCAGCGTAGGACAGAACACCGGGGAGCTGTTTTTT
TRBV6-5	NA	TRBJ1-5	NA	CASSRTLNQPQHF	TGTGCCAGCAGTAGGACACTTAATCAGCCCCAGCATTTT
TRBV13	NA	TRBJ1-2	TRBD1	CASSTRTGAFYGYTF	TGTGCCAGCAGCACCCGGACAGGGGCCTTCTATGGCTACACCTTC
TRBV4-3	NA	TRBJ1-1	NA	CASSHEAVTEAFF	TGCGCCAGCAGCCACGAAGCCGTCACTGAAGCTTTCTTT
TRBV2	NA	TRBJ2-7	TRBD2	CASSVPSGTLNEQYF	TGTGCCAGCAGTGTCCCTAGCGGGACCCTAAACGAGCAGTACTTC
TRBV7-9	NA	TRBJ2-3	NA	CASTPGGTDTQYF	TGTGCCAGCACCCCCGGGGGCACAGATACGCAGTATTTT
TRBV6-5	NA	TRBJ2-7	NA	CASSYSSRYSYEQYF	TGTGCCAGCAGTTACTCGTCGCGGTACTCCTACGAGCAGTACTTC
TRBV11-2	NA	TRBJ2-5	TRBD2	CASSLESSGWETQYF	TGTGCCAGCAGCTTAGAGTCTAGCGGGTGGGAGACCCAGTACTTC